This TCR beta chain derives from a study of blood T cell repertoires in COVID-19. Study context: Samples came from the United States, Italy and Spain, spanning acute and convalescent COVID-19.

CDR1 is KGHSH and CDR2 is LQKENI in the germline V gene. CDR3 size: 15 residues. V lost 2 bases and J 0 bases, leaving 8 bases between the germline ends. The age range of participants was about 18 to 89 years, with residence in 20 to 25 US areas. Either two negative PCRs, clearance, or symptom resolution qualified Cohort 3 donors as recovered. How the authors handled the data: Amplification with reference gene primers provided the estimates of nucleated cell counts. Here immunoSEQ multiplex PCR was the method, and the copy in TCRdb shows in-frame clones only, minus some. V and J calls and clone size come straight from that table; D and trimming were deduced from the DNA. The table includes some 230,000 clones, just under 85% detected once.

The receptor's source is a man aged 40-50 years who had recovered from COVID-19. Sequencing was carried out using PBMCs or T cells enriched from blood (not recorded which). The chain carries TRBV18 and TRBJ2-1; possible D gene TRBD2, 5 bases. CDR3 sequence: CASSPVGSSYNEQFF. The CDR3 DNA sequence: TGTGCCAGCTCACCAGTGGGGAGCTCCTACAATGAGCAGTTCTTC.